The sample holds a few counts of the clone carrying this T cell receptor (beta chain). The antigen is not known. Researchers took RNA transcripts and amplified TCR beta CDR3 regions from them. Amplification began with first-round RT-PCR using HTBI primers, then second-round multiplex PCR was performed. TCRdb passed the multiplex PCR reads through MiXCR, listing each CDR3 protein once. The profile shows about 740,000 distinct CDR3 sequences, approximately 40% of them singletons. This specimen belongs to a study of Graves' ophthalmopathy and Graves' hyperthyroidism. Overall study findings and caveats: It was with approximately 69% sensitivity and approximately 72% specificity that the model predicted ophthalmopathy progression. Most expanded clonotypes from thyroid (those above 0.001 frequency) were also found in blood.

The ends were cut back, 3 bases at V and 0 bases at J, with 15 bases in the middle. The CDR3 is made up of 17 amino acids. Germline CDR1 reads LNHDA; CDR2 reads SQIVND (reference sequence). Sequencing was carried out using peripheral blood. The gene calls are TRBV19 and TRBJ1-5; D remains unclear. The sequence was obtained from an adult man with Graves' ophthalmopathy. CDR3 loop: CASSIHPGPYSNQPQHF. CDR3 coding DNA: TGTGCCAGTAGTATCCATCCGGGTCCCTATAGCAATCAGCCCCAGCATTTT. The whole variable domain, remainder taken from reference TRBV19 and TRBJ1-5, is DGGITQSPKYLFRKEGQNVTLSCEQNLNHDAMYWYRQDPGQGLRLIYYSQIVNDFQKGDIAEGYSVSREKKESFPLTVTSAQKNPTAFYLCASSIHPGPYSNQPQHFGDGTRLSIL.